The 5 T cell receptor beta chains listed next were all sequenced from one sample in a study of OX40 agonist ivuxolimab in advanced cancers. Sequencing was performed with immunoSEQ multiplex PCR; in TCRdb, only in-frame clones are kept and a portion is missing. The sample has roughly 80,000 clones; more than 75% are singletons. The sequenced sample was CD4+ or CD8+ T cells sorted from blood, obtained in a trial of the OX40 agonist ivuxolimab. The receptors were gathered from an adult with an advanced solid tumor such as melanoma, head and neck, liver or kidney cancer.

The J gene is TRBJ2-1, the V gene TRBV6-4, with 12 bases identical to TRBD2. The CDR3 contains 15 residues. V was pared by 6 bases and J by 6 bases, with 6 bases of the junction left unmatched. Germline V gene data show CDR1 as MRHNA and CDR2 as SNTAGT. The DNA for the CDR3 is TGTGCCAGCAGGCCTAGCGGGGGGGCCGCCAATGAGCAGTTCTTC. It encodes CASRPSGGAANEQFF.

This clone appeared a single time. The chain joins TRBV27 to TRBJ2-3; 11 bases agree with TRBD1. Germline V lookup: CDR1 MNHEY, CDR2 SMNVEV (reference sequence). The junction had 10 bases not matched to a gene; V was cut back by 2 bases and J by 6 bases. The CDR3 spans 17 residues. CDR3 DNA: TGTGCCAGCAGTTTACCACGGACAGGGGGCAGGAAGGATACGCAGTATTTT. Translated: CASSLPRTGGRKDTQYF.

The J gene is TRBJ2-1, the V gene TRBV28, with TRBD2 matching over 12 bases. V dropped 7 bases and J dropped 6; count of bases not matched to a gene: 4. Germline values: CDR1 MDHEN, CDR2 SYDVKM. The CDR3 runs to 14 residues. The CDR3 DNA sequence: TGTGCCAGCACCAAGGGACTAGCGGGCAATGAGCAGTTCTTC. This translates into CASTKGLAGNEQFF.

The rearrangement uses TRBV6-6 and TRBJ2-5, with 10 nucleotides matching TRBD2. The V and J ends lost 6 bases and 3 bases, in that order; junction bases with no gene match: 4. The CDR3 is 14 residues long. The germline CDR1 and CDR2 sequences are MNHNY and SVGAGI (reference sequence). CDR3 region: CASRAGGPEETQYF. The CDR3 DNA sequence: TGTGCCAGCAGAGCGGGAGGGCCGGAAGAGACCCAGTACTTC.

The chain employs TRBV6-5 and TRBJ1-2; TRBD1 is a possible D gene (6 bases). With 4 bases removed from V and 7 bases from J, the gap between germline ends came to 22 bases. This CDR3 is 16 amino acids long. Germline V lookup: CDR1 MNHEY, CDR2 SVGAGI. CDR3 residues: CASSFSIGGWQGGYTF. Here the CDR3 DNA reads TGTGCCAGCAGTTTCTCAATAGGGGGATGGCAAGGTGGCTACACCTTC.